These 24 T cell receptor beta chains originate from one sample sequenced in a study of control samples from healthy donors and cancer patients. Method: immunoSEQ multiplex PCR; TCRdb's copy keeps in-frame clones and lacks some. The profile shows 30,000 to 40,000 clones, approximately 93% of them singletons. What was sequenced was PBMCs. All receptors come from a man aged 35 to 55 with colorectal cancer.

The chain couples TRBV11-2 to TRBJ2-7, with 8 nucleotides matching TRBD2. V dropped 5 bases and J dropped 5; count of bases not matched to a gene: 8. The CDR3 sequence is 14 residues long. Germline CDR1 is SGHAT and CDR2 is FQNNGV. CDR3 sequence reads: CASSRGGGLHEQYF. The CDR3 DNA reads TGTGCCAGCAGCCGGGGCGGGGGGCTTCACGAGCAGTACTTC.

This sequence joins TRBV10-2 and TRBJ2-1, with TRBD2 identical over 10 bases. This CDR3 is built from 16 residues. Germline V gene data show CDR1 as WSHSY and CDR2 as SAAADI. With 3 bases clipped from V and 5 bases from J, the junction kept 7 bases outside the gene matches. For the CDR3, the DNA is TGCGCCAGCAGTGAATCGGCTAGCGGGGGAAACAATGAGCAGTTCTTC. The encoded protein is CASSESASGGNNEQFF.

The gene calls are TRBV5-4 and TRBJ2-7, with TRBD1 matching 9 bases. The V gene end was trimmed by 3 bases and the J gene end by 6 bases; junction bases not matched to a gene: 7. The CDR3 is made up of 14 amino acids. Germline-derived CDR1 and CDR2 are SGHNT and YYREEE (reference sequence). The CDR3: CASSWGQGSGEQYF. CDR3 DNA sequence: TGTGCCAGCAGCTGGGGACAGGGATCGGGCGAGCAGTACTTC. The full variable domain, in which reference TRBV5-4 and TRBJ2-7 provide the parts outside the CDR3, is ETGVTQSPTHLIKTRGQQVTLRCSSQSGHNTVSWYQQALGQGPQFIFQYYREEENGRGNFPPRFSGLQFPNYSSELNVNALELDDSALYLCASSWGQGSGEQYFGPGTRLTVT.

The chain employs TRBV5-4 and TRBJ2-7, with D possibly being TRBD1 (6 bases). Trimming stripped 0 bases from V and 4 bases from J, with 8 bases between. The CDR3 loop spans 13 amino acids. CDR1 is SGHNT, CDR2 YYREEE, per germline (reference sequence). CDR3 coding DNA: TGTGCCAGCAGCTTGGACAGGGTTTACGAGCAGTACTTC. Its translation is CASSLDRVYEQYF.

The chain combines TRBV11-2 with TRBJ2-7; D ambiguous. Trimming took 0 bases from V and 3 from J, leaving 12 bases between them. CDR1 is SGHAT, CDR2 FQNNGV, per germline. The CDR3 contains 15 residues. Written as DNA, the CDR3 is TGTGCCAGCAGCTTAGATCGCGGAAACGGCTACGAGCAGTACTTC. Its translation is CASSLDRGNGYEQYF.

The V call is TRBV5-1, the J call TRBJ1-6; D perhaps matches TRBD1 (6 bases). Trimming stripped 7 bases from V and 7 bases from J, with 15 bases between. The CDR3 spans 14 residues. The germline gives CDR1 SGHRS, CDR2 YFSETQ. CDR3 protein: CASESGERNSPLHF. The CDR3 nucleotides are TGCGCCAGCGAATCAGGGGAAAGGAATTCACCCCTCCACTTT.

This sequence joins TRBV11-2 and TRBJ2-3; 14 nucleotides match TRBD2. The CDR3 is made up of 17 amino acids. The V segment lost 5 bases and the J segment 1 base; nucleotides outside the gene matches: 5. Germline CDR1 is SGHAT and CDR2 is FQNNGV. CDR3 loop: CASSAGTSGGRTDTQYF. In DNA, the CDR3 is TGTGCCAGCAGCGCCGGGACTAGCGGGGGTCGCACAGATACGCAGTATTTT.

The chain recombines TRBV19 with TRBJ2-2; the D call may be TRBD1 or TRBD2 (5 bases each). CDR1 LNHDA and CDR2 SQIVND come from the germline V gene (reference sequence). Trimming stripped 6 bases from V and 4 bases from J, with 18 bases between. The CDR3 extends over 16 amino acids. The CDR3 sequence: CASSNPGRGATGELFF. In DNA form, the CDR3 reads TGTGCCAGTAGCAATCCGGGTAGAGGGGCCACCGGGGAGCTGTTTTTT.

V and J are TRBV9 and TRBJ1-1, with D uncertain. V lost 2 bases, J lost 1 base, and 6 bases lay in between. From germline, CDR1 is SGDLS and CDR2 YYNGEE. The CDR3 contains 13 residues. The CDR3 loop reads CASSVEGNTEAFF. The CDR3 nucleotides are TGTGCCAGCAGCGTTGAAGGGAACACTGAAGCTTTCTTT.

The chain combines TRBV9 with TRBJ2-2; 8 bases are shared with TRBD1. The CDR3 spans 14 residues. J was trimmed by 5 bases and V by 1 base; bases with no gene match: 1. Germline CDR1 SGDLS, CDR2 YYNGEE. CDR3 in amino acids: CASSVQGATGELFF. In DNA form, the CDR3 reads TGTGCCAGCAGCGTACAGGGGGCGACCGGGGAGCTGTTTTTT.

The chain has TRBV6-5 and TRBJ2-7; a weak D match, TRBD2 (6 bases). Germline V gene sequence: CDR1 MNHEY, CDR2 SVGAGI. V shed 4 bases and J shed 2 bases, with 12 bases lying between them. CDR3 size: 14 residues. This CDR3 is CASSLVGGPYEQYF. DNA of the CDR3: TGTGCCAGCAGTTTGGTAGGAGGGCCCTACGAGCAGTACTTC.

V usage is TRBV18 and J usage is TRBJ1-2; 8 positions agree with TRBD1. J gave up 8 bases and V 3 bases, and 5 bases lay outside the gene matches. The CDR3 extends over 13 amino acids. In germline, CDR1 is KGHSH, CDR2 LQKENI. CDR3 residues: CASSPDRADGYTF. DNA for the CDR3: TGTGCCAGCTCACCGGACAGGGCGGACGGCTACACCTTC.

This chain uses TRBV9 with TRBJ1-6, with 8 bases fitting TRBD1. The germline V gene encodes CDR1 SGDLS and CDR2 YYNGEE. CDR3 length equals 16 residues. The V and J ends lost 4 bases and 13 bases, in that order; junction bases with no gene match: 16. This CDR3 reads CASSPQETGVLTPLHF. Here the CDR3 DNA reads TGTGCCAGCAGCCCCCAGGAGACAGGGGTTTTAACCCCCCTCCACTTT.

The chain couples TRBV11-2 to TRBJ2-7; D is undetermined. The CDR3 has 12 residues. Looked up from germline, CDR1 is SGHAT and CDR2 is FQNNGV. Between the trimmed V and J ends, which lost 5 bases and 2 bases, there was a span of 7 bases. In nucleotides, the CDR3 is TGTGCCAGCAGCCCTGGACCCTACGAGCAGTACTTC. It yields the protein CASSPGPYEQYF.

The chain combines TRBV10-3 with TRBJ1-1; D unresolved. V lost 2 bases, J lost 5 bases, and 12 bases lay in between. This CDR3 spans 14 amino acids. Germline CDR1 ENHRY, CDR2 SYGVKD. CDR3 residues: CAISEAVGKTEAFF. The CDR3 bases are TGTGCCATCAGTGAGGCTGTAGGGAAAACTGAAGCTTTCTTT.

The rearrangement joins TRBV4-2 to TRBJ1-2, with 10 bases that match TRBD1. V lost 2 bases to trimming and J lost 2 bases; unmatched junction nucleotides: 8. Germline V lookup: CDR1 LGHNA, CDR2 YNFKEQ. This CDR3 is 17 amino acids long. The chain's CDR3 is CASSQIHGQGVNYGYTF. The CDR3 nucleotides are TGTGCCAGCAGCCAAATCCACGGACAGGGGGTCAACTATGGCTACACCTTC.

V gene TRBV29-1 combines with J gene TRBJ1-1, with D tentatively TRBD1 (6 bases). There are 13 residues in the CDR3. Germline V gene sequence: CDR1 SQVTM, CDR2 ANQGSEA. Between the trimmed V and J ends, which lost 6 bases and 4 bases, there was a span of 15 bases. The CDR3 region has the DNA TGCAGCGTACTAAGGGGGGCAAGCACTGAAGCTTTCTTT. Its translation: CSVLRGASTEAFF.

The chain carries TRBV18 and TRBJ1-4; D unclear. The germline V and J ends were trimmed by 1 base and 7 bases, with 34 bases remaining between them. The CDR3 has 22 residues. CDR1 and CDR2 from the germline V gene are KGHSH and LQKENI. The CDR3 reads CASSPRLVEASSPRAGFEKLFF. The CDR3, as DNA: TGTGCCAGCTCACCACGATTGGTAGAGGCGTCCTCGCCTAGGGCAGGATTTGAAAAACTGTTTTTT.

J is TRBJ1-6 and V is TRBV27, with TRBD1 identical over 7 bases. CDR3 size: 16 residues. Germline V CDR1 and CDR2: MNHEY, SMNVEV (reference sequence). Unmatched junction bases numbered 10, after V lost 6 bases and J lost 5 bases. The CDR3: CASSTPGRGNNSPLHF. The CDR3 DNA sequence: TGTGCCAGCAGCACCCCCGGCAGGGGGAATAATTCACCCCTCCACTTT.

The genes are TRBV7-9 and TRBJ1-4; D is perhaps TRBD1 (6 bases). Germline CDR1 is SEHNR and CDR2 is FQNEAQ (reference sequence). Trimming cost V 3 bases and J 6 bases, with 11 bases left between them. This CDR3 region has 14 residues. CDR3 amino acids: CASSFGGGDEKLFF. CDR3 bases: TGTGCCAGCAGCTTTGGGGGCGGAGATGAAAAACTGTTTTTT.

J is TRBJ2-5 and V is TRBV18; 7 bases fit TRBD1. Germline CDR1 is KGHSH and CDR2 is LQKENI. The CDR3 spans 13 residues. The V segment lost 3 bases and the J segment 5 bases; nucleotides outside the gene matches: 3. The CDR3 is CASSPGQRETQYF. The CDR3 bases are TGTGCCAGCTCACCGGGACAGAGGGAGACCCAGTACTTC.

The J gene is TRBJ2-5, the V gene TRBV6-5; D is uncertain. Trimming removed 5 bases at V and 2 bases at J, with 3 bases between. CDR1 and CDR2 from the germline V gene are MNHEY and SVGAGI. CDR3 length: 11 residues. The CDR3 DNA reads as TGTGCCAGCAGTCGACAAGAGACCCAGTACTTC. Protein product: CASSRQETQYF.

V and J are TRBV27 and TRBJ2-7; 7 bases match TRBD1. CDR1 and CDR2 (germline): MNHEY, SMNVEV (reference sequence). This CDR3 has 14 residues. V lost 5 bases and J lost 4; bases outside the gene matches: 8. In nucleotides, the CDR3 is TGTGCCAGCAGTGGTCCGGGACAGCCGTACGAGCAGTACTTC. Amino acids: CASSGPGQPYEQYF.

This clone came up once. CDR3 loop: CASSEQGSRSYEQYF. The DNA of the CDR3 is TGTGCCAGCAGTGAACAAGGGTCTCGCTCCTACGAGCAGTACTTC. The V and J genes are TRBV2 and TRBJ2-7, with D uncertain. This CDR3 comprises 15 residues. Germline V gene data show CDR1 as SNHLY and CDR2 as FYNNEI. Trimming took 2 bases from V and 0 from J, leaving 11 bases between them.